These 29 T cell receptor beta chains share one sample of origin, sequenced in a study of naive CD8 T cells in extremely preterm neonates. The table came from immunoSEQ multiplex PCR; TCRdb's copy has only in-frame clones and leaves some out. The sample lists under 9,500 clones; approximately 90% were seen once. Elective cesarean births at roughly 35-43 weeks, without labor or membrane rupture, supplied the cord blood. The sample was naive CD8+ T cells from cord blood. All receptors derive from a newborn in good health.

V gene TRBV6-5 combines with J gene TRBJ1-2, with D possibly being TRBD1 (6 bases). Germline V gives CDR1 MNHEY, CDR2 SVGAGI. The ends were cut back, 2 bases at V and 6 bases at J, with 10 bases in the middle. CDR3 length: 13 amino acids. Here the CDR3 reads CASSYAGADGYTF. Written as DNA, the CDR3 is TGTGCCAGCAGTTACGCAGGGGCAGATGGCTACACCTTC.

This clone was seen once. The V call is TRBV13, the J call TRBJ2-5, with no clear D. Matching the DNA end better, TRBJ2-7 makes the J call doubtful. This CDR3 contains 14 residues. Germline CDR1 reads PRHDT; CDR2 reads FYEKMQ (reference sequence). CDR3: CASSLWAHSYEQYF. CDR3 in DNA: TGTGCCAGCAGCTTATGGGCACACTCCTACGAGCAGTACTTC.

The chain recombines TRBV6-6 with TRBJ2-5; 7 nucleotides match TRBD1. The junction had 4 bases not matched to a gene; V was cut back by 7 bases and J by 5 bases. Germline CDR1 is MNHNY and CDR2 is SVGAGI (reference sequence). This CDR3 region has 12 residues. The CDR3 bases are TGTGCCAGCATGCAAGGGGGCGAGACCCAGTACTTC. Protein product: CASMQGGETQYF.

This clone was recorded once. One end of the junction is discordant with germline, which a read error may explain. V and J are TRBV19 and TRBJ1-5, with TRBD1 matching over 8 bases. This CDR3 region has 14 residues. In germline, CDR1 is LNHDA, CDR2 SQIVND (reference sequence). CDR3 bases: TGTACCAGTAGTATGGAACAGGGGGATCAGCCCCAGCATTTT. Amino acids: CTSSMEQGDQPQHF.

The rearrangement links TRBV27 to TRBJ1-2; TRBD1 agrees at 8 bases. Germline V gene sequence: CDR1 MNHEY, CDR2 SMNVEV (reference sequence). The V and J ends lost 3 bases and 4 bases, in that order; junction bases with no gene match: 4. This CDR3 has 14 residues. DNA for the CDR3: TGTGCCAGCAGTTTCTCGGGACAGGCCTATGGCTACACCTTC. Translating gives CASSFSGQAYGYTF.

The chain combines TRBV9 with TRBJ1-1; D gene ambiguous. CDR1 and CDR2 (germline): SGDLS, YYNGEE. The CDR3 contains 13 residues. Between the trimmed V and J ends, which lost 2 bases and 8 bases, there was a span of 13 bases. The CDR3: CASSVGRLPEAFF. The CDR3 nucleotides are TGTGCCAGCAGCGTGGGTAGACTCCCCGAAGCTTTCTTT. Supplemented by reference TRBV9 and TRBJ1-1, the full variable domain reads DSGVTQTPKHLITATGQRVTLRCSPRSGDLSVYWYQQSLDQGLQFLIQYYNGEERAKGNILERFSAQQFPDLHSELNLSSLELGDSALYFCASSVGRLPEAFFGQGTRLTVV.

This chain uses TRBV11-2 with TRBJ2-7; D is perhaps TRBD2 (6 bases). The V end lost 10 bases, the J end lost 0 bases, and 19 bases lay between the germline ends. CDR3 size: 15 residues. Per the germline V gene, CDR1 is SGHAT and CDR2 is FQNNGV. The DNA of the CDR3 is TGTGCCACCAACGTGGGGGACTCGAGCTCCTACGAGCAGTACTTC. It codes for CATNVGDSSSYEQYF.

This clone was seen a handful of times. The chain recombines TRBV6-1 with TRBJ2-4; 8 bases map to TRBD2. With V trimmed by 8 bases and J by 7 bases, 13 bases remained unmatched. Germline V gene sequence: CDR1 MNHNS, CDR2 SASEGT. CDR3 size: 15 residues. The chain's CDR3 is CASYVSGSFENIQYF. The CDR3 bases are TGTGCCAGCTACGTAAGCGGGAGCTTTGAGAACATTCAGTACTTC.

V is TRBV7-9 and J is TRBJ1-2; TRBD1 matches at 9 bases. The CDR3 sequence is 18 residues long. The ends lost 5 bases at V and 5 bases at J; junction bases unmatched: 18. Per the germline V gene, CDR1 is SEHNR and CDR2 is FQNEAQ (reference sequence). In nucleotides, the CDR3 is TGTGCCAGCAGCCCCGACCGGGACAGGGATTTGAGAGGATATGGCTACACCTTC. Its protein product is CASSPDRDRDLRGYGYTF.

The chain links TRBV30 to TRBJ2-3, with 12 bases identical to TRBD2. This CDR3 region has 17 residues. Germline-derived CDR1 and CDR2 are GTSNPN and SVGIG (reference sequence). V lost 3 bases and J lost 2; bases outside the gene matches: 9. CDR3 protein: CAWRGTGTSGFTDTQYF. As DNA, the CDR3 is TGTGCCTGGAGGGGGACCGGGACTAGCGGGTTCACAGATACGCAGTATTTT.

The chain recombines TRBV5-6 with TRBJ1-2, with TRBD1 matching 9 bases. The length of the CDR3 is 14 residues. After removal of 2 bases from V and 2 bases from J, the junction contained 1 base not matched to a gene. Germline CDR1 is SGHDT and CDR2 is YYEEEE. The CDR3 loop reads CASSFTGGNYGYTF. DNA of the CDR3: TGTGCCAGCAGCTTCACAGGGGGCAACTATGGCTACACCTTC.

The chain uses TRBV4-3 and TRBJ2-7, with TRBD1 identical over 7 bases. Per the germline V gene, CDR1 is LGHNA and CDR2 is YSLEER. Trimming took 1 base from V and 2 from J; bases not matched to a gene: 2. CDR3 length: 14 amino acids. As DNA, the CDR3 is TGCGCCAGCAGCCAAGGTCAGGGGGCCTACGAGCAGTACTTC. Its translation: CASSQGQGAYEQYF.

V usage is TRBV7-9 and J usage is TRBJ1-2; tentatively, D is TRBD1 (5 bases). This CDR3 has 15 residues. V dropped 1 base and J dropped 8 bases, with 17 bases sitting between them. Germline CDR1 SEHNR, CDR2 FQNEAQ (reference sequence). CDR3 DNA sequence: TGTGCCAGCAGCTTAGGATTGGCGAACCAGGGCGGCTACACCTTC. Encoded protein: CASSLGLANQGGYTF.

CDR3 loop: CASSIIPTGGQPQHF. CDR3 coding DNA: TGTGCCAGTAGTATTATTCCCACAGGGGGGCAGCCCCAGCATTTT. The chain has TRBV19 and TRBJ1-5, with 8 bases lining up with TRBD1. V dropped 3 bases and J dropped 7; count of bases not matched to a gene: 8. Germline CDR1 and CDR2: LNHDA and SQIVND (reference sequence). This CDR3 spans 15 amino acids. Full variable domain (missing parts from reference TRBV19 and TRBJ1-5): DGGITQSPKYLFRKEGQNVTLSCEQNLNHDAMYWYRQDPGQGLRLIYYSQIVNDFQKGDIAEGYSVSREKKESFPLTVTSAQKNPTAFYLCASSIIPTGGQPQHFGDGTRLSIL.

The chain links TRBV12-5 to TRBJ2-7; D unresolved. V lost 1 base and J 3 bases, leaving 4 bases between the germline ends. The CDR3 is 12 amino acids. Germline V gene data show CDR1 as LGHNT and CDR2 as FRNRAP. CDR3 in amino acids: CASGLGHYEQYF. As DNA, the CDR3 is TGTGCTAGTGGTTTGGGACACTACGAGCAGTACTTC. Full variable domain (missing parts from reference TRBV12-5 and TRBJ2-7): DARVTQTPRHKVTEMGQEVTMRCQPILGHNTVFWYRQTMMQGLELLAYFRNRAPLDDSGMPKDRFSAEMPDATLATLKIQPSEPRDSAVYFCASGLGHYEQYFGPGTRLTVT.

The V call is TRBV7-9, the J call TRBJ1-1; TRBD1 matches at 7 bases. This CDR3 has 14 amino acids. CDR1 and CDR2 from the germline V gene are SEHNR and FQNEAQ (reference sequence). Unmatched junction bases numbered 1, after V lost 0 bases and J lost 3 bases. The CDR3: CASSLAQGYTEAFF. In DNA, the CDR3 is TGTGCCAGCAGCTTAGCACAGGGGTACACTGAAGCTTTCTTT.

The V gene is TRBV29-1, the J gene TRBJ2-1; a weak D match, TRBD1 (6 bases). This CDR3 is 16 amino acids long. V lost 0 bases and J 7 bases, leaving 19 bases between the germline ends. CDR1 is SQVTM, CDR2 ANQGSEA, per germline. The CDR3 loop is CSVEDRGHQRPNEQFF. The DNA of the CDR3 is TGCAGCGTTGAAGATAGGGGACATCAGAGACCGAATGAGCAGTTCTTC.

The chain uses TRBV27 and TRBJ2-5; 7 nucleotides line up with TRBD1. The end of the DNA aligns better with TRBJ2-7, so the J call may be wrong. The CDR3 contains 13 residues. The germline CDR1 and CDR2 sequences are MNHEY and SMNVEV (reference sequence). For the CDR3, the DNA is TGTGCCAGCAGTCCGGGACAGTTCTACGAGCAGTACTTC. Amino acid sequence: CASSPGQFYEQYF.

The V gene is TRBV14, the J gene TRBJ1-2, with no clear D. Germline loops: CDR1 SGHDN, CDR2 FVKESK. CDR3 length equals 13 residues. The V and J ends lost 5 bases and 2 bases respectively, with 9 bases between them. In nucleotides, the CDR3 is TGTGCCAGCAGCACGGAGGAAAACTATGGCTACACCTTC. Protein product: CASSTEENYGYTF. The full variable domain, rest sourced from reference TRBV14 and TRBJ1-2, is EAGVTQFPSHSVIEKGQTVTLRCDPISGHDNLYWYRRVMGKEIKFLLHFVKESKQDESGMPNNRFLAERTGGTYSTLKVQPAELEDSGVYFCASSTEENYGYTFGSGTRLTVV.

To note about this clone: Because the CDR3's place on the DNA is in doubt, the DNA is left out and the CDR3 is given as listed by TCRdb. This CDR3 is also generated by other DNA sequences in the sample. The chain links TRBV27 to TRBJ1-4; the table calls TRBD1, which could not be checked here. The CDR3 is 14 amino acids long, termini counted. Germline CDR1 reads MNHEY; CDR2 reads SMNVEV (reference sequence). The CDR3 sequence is CASSWGQGAEKLFF.

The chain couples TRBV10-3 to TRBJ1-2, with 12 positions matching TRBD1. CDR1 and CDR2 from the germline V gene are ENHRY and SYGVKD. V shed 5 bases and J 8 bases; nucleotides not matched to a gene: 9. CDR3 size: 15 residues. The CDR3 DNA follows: TGTGCCATCAGTACGGGACAGGGGGCACTAGGGGGCTACACCTTC. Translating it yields CAISTGQGALGGYTF.

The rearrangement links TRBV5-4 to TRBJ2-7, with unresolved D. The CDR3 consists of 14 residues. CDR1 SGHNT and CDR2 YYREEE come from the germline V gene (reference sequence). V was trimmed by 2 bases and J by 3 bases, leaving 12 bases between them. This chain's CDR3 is CASSLWSSRYEQYF. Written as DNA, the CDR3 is TGTGCCAGCAGCTTATGGAGTTCCCGCTACGAGCAGTACTTC.

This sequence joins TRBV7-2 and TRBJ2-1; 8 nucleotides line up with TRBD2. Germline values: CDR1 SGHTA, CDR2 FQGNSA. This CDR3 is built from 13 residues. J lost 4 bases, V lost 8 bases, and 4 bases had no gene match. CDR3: CASGREAYNEQFF. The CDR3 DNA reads TGTGCCAGCGGGCGGGAGGCGTACAATGAGCAGTTCTTC.

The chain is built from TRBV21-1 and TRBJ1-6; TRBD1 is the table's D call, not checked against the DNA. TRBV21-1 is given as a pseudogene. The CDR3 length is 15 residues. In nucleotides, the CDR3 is TGTGCCAGCAGCAAAGAGGCAGGGCATAATTCACCCCTCCACTTT. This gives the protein CASSKEAGHNSPLHF.

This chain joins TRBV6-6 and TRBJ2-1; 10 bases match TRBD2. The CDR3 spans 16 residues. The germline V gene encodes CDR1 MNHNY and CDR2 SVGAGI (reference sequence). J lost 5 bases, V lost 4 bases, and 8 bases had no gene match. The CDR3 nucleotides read TGTGCCAGCAGTTTCCCAGCGGGGGGGCCGAACAATGAGCAGTTCTTC. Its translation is CASSFPAGGPNNEQFF.

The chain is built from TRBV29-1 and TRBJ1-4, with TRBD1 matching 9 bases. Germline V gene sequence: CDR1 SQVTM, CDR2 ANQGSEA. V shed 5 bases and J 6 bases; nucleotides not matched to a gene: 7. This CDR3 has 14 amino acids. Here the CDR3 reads CSVTPGTGHEKLFF. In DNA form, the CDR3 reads TGCAGCGTTACCCCCGGGACAGGGCATGAAAAACTGTTTTTT. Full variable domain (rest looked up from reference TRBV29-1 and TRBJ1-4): SAVISQKPSRDICQRGTSLTIQCQVDSQVTMMFWYRQQPGQSLTLIATANQGSEATYESGFVIDKFPISRPNLTFSTLTVSNMSPEDSSIYLCSVTPGTGHEKLFFGSGTQLSVL.

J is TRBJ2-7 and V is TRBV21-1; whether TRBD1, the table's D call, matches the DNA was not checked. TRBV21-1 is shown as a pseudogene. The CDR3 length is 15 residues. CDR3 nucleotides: TGTGCCAGCAGCAAATCCTCGACAGGGCTCTACGAGCAGTACTTC. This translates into CASSKSSTGLYEQYF.

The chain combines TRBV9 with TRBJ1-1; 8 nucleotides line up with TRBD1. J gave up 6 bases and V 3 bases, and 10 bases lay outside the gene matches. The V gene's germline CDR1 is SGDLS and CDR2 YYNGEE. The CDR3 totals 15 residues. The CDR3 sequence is CASSDGGRGRAEAFF. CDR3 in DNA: TGTGCCAGCAGCGACGGGGGCAGGGGGCGGGCTGAAGCTTTCTTT.

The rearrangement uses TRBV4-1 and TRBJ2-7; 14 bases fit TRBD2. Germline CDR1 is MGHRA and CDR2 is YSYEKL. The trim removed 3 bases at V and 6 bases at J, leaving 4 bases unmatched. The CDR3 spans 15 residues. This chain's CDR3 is CASSQTSGRAGEQYF. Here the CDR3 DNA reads TGCGCCAGCAGCCAGACTAGCGGGAGGGCCGGCGAGCAGTACTTC.